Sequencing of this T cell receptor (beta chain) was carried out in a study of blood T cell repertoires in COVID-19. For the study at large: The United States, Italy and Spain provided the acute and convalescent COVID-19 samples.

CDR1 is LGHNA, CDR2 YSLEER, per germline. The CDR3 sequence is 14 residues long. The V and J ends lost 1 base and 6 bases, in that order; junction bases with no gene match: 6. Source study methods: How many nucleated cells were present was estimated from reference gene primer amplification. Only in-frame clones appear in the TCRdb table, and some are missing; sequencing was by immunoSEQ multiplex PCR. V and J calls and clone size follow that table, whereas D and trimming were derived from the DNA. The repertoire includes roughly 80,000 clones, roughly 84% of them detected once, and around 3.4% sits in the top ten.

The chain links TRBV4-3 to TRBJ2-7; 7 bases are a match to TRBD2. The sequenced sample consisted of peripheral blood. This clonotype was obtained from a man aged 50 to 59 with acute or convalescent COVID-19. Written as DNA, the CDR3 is TGCGCCAGCAGCCAAGCCCAGCGGGATCGCGAGCAGTACTTC. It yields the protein CASSQAQRDREQYF.